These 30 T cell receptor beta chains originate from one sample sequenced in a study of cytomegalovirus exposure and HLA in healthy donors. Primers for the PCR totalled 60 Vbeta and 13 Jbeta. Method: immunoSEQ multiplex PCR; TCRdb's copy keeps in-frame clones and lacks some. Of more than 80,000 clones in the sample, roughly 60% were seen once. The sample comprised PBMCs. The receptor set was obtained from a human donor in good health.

In nucleotides, the CDR3 is TGTGCCAGCAGTTTTTCACAGGGGGCAGCGAACACTGAAGCTTTCTTT. Its protein is CASSFSQGAANTEAFF. This chain joins TRBV7-6 and TRBJ1-1, with 9 positions matching TRBD1. Germline trimming cut 6 bases from V and 1 base from J; bases unmatched to any gene: 9. The CDR3 length is 16 residues. CDR1 is SGHVS and CDR2 is FNYEAQ in the germline V gene.

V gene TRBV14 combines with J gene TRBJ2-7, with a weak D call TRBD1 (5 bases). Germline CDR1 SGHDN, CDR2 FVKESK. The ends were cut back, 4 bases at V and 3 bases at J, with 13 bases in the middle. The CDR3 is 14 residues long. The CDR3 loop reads CASSPKGIHYEQYF. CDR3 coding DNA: TGTGCCAGCAGCCCCAAGGGGATCCACTACGAGCAGTACTTC. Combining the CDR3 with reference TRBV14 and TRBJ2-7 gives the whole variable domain EAGVTQFPSHSVIEKGQTVTLRCDPISGHDNLYWYRRVMGKEIKFLLHFVKESKQDESGMPNNRFLAERTGGTYSTLKVQPAELEDSGVYFCASSPKGIHYEQYFGPGTRLTVT.

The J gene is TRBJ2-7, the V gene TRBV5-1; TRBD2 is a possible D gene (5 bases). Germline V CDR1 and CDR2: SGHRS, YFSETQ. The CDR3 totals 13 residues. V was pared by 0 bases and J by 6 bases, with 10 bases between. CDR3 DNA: TGCGCCAGCAGCTTGGCGGAAGGAGGCGAGCAGTACTTC. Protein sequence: CASSLAEGGEQYF.

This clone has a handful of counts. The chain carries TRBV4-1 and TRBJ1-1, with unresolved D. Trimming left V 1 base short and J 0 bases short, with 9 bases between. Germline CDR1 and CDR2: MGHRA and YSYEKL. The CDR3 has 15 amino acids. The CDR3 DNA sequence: TGCGCCAGCAGCCAAGGCTCGAGGATGAACACTGAAGCTTTCTTT. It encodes CASSQGSRMNTEAFF.

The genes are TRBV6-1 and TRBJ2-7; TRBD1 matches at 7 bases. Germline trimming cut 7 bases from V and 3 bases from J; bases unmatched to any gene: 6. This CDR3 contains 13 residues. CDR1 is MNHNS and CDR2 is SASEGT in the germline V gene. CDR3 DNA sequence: TGTGCCAGCACCTGGGACAGTAACTACGAGCAGTACTTC. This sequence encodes CASTWDSNYEQYF.

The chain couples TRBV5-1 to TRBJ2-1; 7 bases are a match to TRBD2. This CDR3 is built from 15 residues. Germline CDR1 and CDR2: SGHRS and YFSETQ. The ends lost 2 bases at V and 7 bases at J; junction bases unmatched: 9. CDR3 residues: CASSFSGREENEQFF. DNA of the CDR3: TGCGCCAGCAGCTTCTCAGGGAGGGAAGAAAATGAGCAGTTCTTC.

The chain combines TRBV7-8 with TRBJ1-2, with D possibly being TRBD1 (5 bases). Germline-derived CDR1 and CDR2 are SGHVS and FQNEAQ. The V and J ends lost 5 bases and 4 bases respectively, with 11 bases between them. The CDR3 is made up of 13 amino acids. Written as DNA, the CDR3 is TGTGCCAGCAGCCCCAGGGCTGCCTATGGCTACACCTTC. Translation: CASSPRAAYGYTF. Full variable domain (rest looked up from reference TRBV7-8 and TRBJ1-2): GAGVSQSPRYKVAKRGQDVALRCDPISGHVSLFWYQQALGQGPEFLTYFQNEAQLDKSGLPSDRFFAERPEGSVSTLKIQRTQQEDSAVYLCASSPRAAYGYTFGSGTRLTVV.

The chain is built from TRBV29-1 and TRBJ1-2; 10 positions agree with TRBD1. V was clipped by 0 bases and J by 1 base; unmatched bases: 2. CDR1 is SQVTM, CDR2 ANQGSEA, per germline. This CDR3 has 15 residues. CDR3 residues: CSVEDRDRGNYGYTF. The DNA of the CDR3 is TGCAGCGTTGAAGACCGGGACAGGGGTAACTATGGCTACACCTTC.

CDR3 nucleotide sequence: TGTGCCAGCTCACCAACGAGCTCGGGGGATACGCAGTATTTT. It is translated as CASSPTSSGDTQYF. This chain connects TRBV18 to TRBJ2-3, with D possibly matching TRBD2 (5 bases). From germline, CDR1 is KGHSH and CDR2 LQKENI. This CDR3 is 14 amino acids long. V was clipped by 2 bases and J by 6 bases, with 12 bases between them.

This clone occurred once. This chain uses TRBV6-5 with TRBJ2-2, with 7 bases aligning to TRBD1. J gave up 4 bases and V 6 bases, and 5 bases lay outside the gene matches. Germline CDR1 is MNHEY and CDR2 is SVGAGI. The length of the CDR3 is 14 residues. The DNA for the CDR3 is TGTGCCAGCAGACGGACAGGATTCACCGGGGAGCTGTTTTTT. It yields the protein CASRRTGFTGELFF.

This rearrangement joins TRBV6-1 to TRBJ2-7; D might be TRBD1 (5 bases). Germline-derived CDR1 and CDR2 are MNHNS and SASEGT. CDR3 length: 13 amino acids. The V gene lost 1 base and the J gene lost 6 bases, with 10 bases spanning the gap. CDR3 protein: CASSEGGQSEQYF. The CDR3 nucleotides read TGTGCCAGCAGTGAAGGAGGACAATCCGAGCAGTACTTC.

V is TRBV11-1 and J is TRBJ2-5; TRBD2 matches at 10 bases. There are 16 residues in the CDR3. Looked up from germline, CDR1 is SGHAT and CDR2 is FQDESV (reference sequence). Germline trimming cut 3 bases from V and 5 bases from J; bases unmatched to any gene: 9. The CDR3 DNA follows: TGTGCCAGCAGCTTTCCAGCGGGGGGGCATGATGAGACCCAGTACTTC. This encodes CASSFPAGGHDETQYF.

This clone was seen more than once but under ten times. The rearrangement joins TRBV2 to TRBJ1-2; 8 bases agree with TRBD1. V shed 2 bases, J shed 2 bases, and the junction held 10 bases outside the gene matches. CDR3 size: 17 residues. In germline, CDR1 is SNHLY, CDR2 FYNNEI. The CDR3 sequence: CASSERAGGYYNYGYTF. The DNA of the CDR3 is TGTGCCAGCAGTGAAAGGGCAGGGGGCTATTACAACTATGGCTACACCTTC. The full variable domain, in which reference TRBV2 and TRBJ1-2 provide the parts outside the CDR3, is EPEVTQTPSHQVTQMGQEVILRCVPISNHLYFYWYRQILGQKVEFLVSFYNNEISEKSEIFDDQFSVERPDGSNFTLKIRSTKLEDSAMYFCASSERAGGYYNYGYTFGSGTRLTVV.

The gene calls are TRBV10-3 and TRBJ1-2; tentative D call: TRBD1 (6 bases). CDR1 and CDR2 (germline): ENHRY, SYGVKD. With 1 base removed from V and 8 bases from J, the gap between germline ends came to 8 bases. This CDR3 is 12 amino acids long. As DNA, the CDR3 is TGTGCCATCAGTGAGTACAGGGACGGCTACACCTTC. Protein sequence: CAISEYRDGYTF.

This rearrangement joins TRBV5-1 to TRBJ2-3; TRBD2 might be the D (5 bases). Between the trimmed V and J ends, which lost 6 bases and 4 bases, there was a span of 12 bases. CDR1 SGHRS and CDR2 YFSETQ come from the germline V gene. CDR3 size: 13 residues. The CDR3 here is CASNRLTADTQYF. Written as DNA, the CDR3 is TGCGCCAGCAATCGACTAACCGCAGATACGCAGTATTTT.

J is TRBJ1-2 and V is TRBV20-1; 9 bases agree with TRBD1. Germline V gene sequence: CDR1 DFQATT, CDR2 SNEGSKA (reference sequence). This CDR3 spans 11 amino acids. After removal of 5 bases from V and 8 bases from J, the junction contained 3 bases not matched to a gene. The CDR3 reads CSAWDRAGYTF. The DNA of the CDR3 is TGCAGTGCTTGGGACAGGGCGGGCTACACCTTC.

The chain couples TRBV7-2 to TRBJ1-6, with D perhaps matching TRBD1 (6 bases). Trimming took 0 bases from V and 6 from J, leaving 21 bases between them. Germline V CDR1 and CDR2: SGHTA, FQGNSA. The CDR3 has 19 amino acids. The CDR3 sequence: CASSLAPRIGRQVNSPLHF. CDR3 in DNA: TGTGCCAGCAGCTTAGCCCCTCGAATCGGTAGACAGGTTAATTCACCCCTCCACTTT.

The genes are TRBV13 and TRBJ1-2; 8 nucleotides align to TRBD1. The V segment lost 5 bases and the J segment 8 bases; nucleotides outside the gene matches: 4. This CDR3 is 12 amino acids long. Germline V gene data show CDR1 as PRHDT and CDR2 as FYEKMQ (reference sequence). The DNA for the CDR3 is TGTGCCAGCAGCCAGACAGGGGACGGCTACACCTTC. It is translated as CASSQTGDGYTF.

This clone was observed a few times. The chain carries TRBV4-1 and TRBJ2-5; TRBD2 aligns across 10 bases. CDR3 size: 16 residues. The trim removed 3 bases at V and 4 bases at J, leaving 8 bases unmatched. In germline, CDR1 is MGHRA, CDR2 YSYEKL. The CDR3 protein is CASSHISGGAGETQYF. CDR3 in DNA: TGCGCCAGCAGCCACATAAGCGGGGGGGCCGGAGAGACCCAGTACTTC.

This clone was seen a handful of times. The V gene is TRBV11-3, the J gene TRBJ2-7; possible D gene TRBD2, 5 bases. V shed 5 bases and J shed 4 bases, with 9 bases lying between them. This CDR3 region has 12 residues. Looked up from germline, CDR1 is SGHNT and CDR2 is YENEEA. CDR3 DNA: TGTGCCAGCAGCGCCACGGGGTACGAGCAGTACTTC. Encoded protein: CASSATGYEQYF.

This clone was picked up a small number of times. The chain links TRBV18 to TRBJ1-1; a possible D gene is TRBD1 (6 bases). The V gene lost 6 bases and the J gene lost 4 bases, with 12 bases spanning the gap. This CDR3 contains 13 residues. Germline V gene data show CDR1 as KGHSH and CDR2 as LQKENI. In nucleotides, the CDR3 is TGTGCCAGCTCGGATACAGGGACCACTGAAGCTTTCTTT. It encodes CASSDTGTTEAFF.

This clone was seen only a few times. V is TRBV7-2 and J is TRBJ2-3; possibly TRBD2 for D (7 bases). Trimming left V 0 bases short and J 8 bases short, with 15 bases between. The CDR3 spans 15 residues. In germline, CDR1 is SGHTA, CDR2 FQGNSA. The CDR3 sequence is CASSLAGGRDFTQYF. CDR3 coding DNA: TGTGCCAGCAGCTTAGCGGGGGGGCGGGATTTTACGCAGTATTTT.

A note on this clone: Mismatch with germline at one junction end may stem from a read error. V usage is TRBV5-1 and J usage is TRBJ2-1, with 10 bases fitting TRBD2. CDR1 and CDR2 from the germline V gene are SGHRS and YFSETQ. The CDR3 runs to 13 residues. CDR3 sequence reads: CASSSPAGTSVIF. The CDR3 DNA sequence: TGCGCCAGCAGCTCGCCTGCGGGGACTAGCGTCATCTTC.

The CDR3 nucleotides are TGTGCCAGCAGCTTTCCCGGGTACGAGCAGTACTTC. This gives the protein CASSFPGYEQYF. This rearrangement joins TRBV7-8 to TRBJ2-7, with D unclear. Trimming shortened V by 3 bases and J by 4 bases, and 7 bases separated the two germline ends. The germline gives CDR1 SGHVS, CDR2 FQNEAQ. The CDR3 runs to 12 residues.

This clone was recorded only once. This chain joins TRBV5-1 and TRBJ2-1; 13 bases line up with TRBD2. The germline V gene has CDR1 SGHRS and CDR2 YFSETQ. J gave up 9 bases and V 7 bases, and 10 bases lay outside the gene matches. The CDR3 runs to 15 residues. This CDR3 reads CASSQGLAGWGEQFF. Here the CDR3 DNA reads TGCGCCAGCTCCCAGGGACTAGCGGGGTGGGGTGAGCAGTTCTTC.

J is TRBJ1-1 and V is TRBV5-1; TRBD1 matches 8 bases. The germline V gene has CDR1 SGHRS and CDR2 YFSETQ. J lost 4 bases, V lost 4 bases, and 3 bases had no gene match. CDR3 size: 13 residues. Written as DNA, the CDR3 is TGCGCCAGCAGCGGCAGGGGGCTCACTGAAGCTTTCTTT. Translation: CASSGRGLTEAFF.

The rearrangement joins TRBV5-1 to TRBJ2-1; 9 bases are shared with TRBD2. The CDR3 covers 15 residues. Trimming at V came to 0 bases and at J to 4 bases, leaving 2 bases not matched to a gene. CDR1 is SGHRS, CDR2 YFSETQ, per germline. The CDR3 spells CASSLVLAGYNEQFF. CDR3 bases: TGCGCCAGCAGCTTGGTTCTAGCGGGGTACAATGAGCAGTTCTTC.

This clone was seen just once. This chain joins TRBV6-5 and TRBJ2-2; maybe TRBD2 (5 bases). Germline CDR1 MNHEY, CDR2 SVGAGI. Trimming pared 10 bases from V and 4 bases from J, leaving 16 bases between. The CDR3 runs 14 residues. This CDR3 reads CATRGLAGTGELFF. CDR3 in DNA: TGTGCCACCAGAGGGCTAGCCGGCACCGGGGAGCTGTTTTTT.

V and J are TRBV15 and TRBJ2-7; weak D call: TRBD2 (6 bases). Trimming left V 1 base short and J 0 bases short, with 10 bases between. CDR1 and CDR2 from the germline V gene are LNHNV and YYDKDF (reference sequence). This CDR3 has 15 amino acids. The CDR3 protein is CATSRGRTISYEQYF. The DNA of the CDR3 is TGTGCCACCAGCAGAGGACGGACTATCTCCTACGAGCAGTACTTC.

This CDR3 reads CASSQDLTAKNQPQHF. The CDR3 coding sequence is TGCGCCAGCAGCCAAGATTTGACAGCGAAAAATCAGCCCCAGCATTTT. The chain joins TRBV4-1 to TRBJ1-5; possibly TRBD1 for D (5 bases). The V and J ends lost 0 bases and 4 bases respectively, with 13 bases between them. This CDR3 comprises 16 residues. The germline gives CDR1 MGHRA, CDR2 YSYEKL.